This T cell receptor beta chain was identified in a study of shared clonotypes between healthy human individuals. As for the study in general: Per donor, CD8 memory used one plate, CD8 naive used two, CD4 memory used three and CD4 naive used three.

Findings and limits, study-wide: Relative to clonotypes present in all four donors, those not shared had lower generation probabilities.

About this clone itself: No antigen is known for it.

Using immunoSEQ multiplex PCR, the repertoire was profiled, and TCRdb retains in-frame clones only, with some absent. The repertoire holds about 2 million clones, with about 95% as singletons. Germline V lookup: CDR1 MNHEY, CDR2 SMNVEV (reference sequence). V lost 5 bases and J lost 2; bases outside the gene matches: 4. This CDR3 has 15 amino acids. CD45RO negativity and positive selection for CCR7 defined naive CD8 cells, a population that excluded terminally differentiated effector memory CD45RA+ cells. The donors, healthy adults who were HIV-negative, had experienced no recent acute infections or vaccinations.

The chain joins TRBV27 to TRBJ1-5; 9 nucleotides agree with TRBD1. The sequencing input was naive CD8+ T cells sorted from blood. The clonotype was recovered from a man between 18 and 35 years old in good health. CDR3 protein: CASSDRTGGNQPQHF. CDR3 coding DNA: TGTGCCAGCAGTGACCGGACAGGGGGCAATCAGCCCCAGCATTTT.